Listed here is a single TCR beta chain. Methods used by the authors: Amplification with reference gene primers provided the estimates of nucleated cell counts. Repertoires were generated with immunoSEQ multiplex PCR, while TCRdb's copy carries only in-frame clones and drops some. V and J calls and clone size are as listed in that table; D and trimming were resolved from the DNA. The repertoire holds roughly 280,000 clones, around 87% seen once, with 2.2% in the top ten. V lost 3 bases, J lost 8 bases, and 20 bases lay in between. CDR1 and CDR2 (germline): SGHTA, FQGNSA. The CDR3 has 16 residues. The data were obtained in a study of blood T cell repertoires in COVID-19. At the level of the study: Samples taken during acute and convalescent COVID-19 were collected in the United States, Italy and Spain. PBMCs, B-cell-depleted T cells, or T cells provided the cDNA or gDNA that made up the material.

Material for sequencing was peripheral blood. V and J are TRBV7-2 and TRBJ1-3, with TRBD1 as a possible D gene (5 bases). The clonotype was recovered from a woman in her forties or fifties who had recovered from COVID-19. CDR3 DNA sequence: TGTGCCAGCAGCTTTAAGCCTGCCAGGGAGGGAGACACCATATATTTT. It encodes CASSFKPAREGDTIYF.